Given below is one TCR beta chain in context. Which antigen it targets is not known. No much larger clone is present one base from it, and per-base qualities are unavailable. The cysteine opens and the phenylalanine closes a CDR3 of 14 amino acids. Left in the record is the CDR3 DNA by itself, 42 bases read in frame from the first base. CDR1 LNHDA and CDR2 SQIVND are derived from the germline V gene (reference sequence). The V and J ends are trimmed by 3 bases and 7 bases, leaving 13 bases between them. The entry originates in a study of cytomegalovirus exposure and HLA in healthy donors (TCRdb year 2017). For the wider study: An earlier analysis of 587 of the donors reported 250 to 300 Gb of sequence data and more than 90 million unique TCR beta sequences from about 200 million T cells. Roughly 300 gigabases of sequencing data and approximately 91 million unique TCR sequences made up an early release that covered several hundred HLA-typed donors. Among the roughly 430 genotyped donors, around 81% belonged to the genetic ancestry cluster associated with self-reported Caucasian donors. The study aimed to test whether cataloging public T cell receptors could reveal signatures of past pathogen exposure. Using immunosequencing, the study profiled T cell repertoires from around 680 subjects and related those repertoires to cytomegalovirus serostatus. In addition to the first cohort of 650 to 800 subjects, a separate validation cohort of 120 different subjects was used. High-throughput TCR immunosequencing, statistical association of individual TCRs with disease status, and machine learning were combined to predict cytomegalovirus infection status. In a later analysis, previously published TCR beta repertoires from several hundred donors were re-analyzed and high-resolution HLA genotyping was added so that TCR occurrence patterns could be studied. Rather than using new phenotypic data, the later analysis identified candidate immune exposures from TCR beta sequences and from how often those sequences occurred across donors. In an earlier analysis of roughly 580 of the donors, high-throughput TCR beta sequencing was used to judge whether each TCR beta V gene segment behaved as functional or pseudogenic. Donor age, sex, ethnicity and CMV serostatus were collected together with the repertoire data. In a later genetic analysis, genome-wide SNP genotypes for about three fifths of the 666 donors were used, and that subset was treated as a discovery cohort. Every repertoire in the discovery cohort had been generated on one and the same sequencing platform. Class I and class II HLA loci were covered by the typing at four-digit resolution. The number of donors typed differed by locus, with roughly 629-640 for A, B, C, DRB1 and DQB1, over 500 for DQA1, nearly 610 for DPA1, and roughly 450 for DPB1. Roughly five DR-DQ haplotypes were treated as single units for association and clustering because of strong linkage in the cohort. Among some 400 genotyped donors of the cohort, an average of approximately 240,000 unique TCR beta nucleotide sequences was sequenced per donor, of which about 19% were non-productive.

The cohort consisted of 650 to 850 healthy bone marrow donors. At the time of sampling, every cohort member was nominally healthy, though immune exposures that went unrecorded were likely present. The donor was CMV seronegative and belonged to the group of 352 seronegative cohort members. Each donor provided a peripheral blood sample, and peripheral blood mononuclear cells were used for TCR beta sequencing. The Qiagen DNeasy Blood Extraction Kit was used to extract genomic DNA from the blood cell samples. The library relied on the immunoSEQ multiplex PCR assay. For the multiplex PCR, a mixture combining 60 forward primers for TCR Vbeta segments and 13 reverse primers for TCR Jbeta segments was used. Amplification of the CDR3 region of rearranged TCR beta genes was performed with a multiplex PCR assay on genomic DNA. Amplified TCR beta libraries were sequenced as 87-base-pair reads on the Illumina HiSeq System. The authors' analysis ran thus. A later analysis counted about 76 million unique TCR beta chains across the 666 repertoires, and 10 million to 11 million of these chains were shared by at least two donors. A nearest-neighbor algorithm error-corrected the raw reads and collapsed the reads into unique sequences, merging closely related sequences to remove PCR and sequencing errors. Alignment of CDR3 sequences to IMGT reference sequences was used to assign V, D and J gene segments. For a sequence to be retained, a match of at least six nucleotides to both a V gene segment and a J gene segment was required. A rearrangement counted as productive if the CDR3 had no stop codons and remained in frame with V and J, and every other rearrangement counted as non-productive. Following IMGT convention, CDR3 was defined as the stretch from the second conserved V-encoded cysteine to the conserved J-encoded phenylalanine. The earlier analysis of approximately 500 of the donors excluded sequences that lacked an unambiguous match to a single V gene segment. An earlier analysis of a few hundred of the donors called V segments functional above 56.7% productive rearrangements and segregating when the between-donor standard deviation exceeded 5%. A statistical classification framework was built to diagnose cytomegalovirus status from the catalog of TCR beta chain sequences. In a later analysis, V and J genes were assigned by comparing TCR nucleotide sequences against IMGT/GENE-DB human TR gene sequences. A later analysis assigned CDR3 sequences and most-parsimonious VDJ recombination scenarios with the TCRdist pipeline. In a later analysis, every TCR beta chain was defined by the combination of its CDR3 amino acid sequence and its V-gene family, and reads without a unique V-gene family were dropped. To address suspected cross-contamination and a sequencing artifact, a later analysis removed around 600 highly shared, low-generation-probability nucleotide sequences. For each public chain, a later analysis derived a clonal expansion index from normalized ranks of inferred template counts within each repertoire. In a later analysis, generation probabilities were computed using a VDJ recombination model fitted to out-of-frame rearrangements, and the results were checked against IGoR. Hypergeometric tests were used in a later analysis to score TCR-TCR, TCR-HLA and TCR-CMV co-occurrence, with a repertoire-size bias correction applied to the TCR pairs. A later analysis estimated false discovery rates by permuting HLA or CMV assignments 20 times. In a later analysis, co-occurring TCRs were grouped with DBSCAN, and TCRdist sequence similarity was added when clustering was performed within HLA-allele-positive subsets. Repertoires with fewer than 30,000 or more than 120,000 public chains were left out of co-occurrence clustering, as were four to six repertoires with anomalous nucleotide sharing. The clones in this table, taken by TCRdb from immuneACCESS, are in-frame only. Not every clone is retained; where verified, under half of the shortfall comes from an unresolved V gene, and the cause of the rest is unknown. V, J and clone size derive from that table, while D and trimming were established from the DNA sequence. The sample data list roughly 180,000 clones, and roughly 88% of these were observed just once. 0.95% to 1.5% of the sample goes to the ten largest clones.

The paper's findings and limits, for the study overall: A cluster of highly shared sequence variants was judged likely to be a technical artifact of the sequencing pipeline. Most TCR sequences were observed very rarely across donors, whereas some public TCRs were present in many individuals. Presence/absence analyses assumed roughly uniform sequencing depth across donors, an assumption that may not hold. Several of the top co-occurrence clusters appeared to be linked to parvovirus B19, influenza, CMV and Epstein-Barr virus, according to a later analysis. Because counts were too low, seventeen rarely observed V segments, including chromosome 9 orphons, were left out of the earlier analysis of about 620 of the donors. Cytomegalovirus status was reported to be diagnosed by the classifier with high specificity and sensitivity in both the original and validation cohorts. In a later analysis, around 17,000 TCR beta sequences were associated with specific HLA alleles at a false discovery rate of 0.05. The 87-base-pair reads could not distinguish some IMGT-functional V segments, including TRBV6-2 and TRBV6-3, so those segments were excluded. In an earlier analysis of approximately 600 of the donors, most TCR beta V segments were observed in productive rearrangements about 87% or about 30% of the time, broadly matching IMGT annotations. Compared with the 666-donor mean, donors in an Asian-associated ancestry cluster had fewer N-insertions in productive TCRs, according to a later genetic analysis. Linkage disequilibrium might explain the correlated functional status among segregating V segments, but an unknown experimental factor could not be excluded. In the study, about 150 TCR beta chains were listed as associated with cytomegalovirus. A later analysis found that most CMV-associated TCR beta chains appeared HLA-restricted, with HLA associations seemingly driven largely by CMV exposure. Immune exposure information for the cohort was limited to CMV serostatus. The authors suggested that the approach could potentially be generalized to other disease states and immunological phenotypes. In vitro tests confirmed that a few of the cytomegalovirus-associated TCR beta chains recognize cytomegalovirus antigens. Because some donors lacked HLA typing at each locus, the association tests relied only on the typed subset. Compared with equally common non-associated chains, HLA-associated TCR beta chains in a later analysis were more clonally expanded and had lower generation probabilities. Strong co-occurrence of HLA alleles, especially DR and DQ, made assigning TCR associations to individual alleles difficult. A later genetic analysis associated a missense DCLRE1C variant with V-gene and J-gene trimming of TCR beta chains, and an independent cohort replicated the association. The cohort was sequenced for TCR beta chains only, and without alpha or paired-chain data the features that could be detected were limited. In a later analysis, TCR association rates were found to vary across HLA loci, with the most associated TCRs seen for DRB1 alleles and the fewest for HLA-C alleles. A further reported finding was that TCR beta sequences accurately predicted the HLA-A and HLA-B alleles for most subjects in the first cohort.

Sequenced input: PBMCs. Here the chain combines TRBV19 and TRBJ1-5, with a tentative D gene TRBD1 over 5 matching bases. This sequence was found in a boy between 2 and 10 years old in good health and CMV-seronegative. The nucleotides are TGTGCCAGTAGTATTAGGGGCTGGGGACAGCCCCAGCATTTT. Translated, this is CASSIRGWGQPQHF.